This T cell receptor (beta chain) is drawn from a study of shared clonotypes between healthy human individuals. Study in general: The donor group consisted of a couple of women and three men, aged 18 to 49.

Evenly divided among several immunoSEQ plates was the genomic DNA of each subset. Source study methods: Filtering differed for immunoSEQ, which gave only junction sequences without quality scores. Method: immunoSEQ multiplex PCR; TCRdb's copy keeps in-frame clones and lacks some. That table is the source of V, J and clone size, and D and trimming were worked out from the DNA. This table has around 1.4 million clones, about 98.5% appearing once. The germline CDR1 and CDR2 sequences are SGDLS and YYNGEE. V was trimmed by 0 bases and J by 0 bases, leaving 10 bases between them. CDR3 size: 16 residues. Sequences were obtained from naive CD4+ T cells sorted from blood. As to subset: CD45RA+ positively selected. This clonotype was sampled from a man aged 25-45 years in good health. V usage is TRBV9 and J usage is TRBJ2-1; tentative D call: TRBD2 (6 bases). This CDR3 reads CASSVGGGLSYNEQFF. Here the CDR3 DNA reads TGTGCCAGCAGCGTAGGTGGGGGACTCTCCTACAATGAGCAGTTCTTC. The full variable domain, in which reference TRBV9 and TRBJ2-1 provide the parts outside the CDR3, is DSGVTQTPKHLITATGQRVTLRCSPRSGDLSVYWYQQSLDQGLQFLIQYYNGEERAKGNILERFSAQQFPDLHSELNLSSLELGDSALYFCASSVGGGLSYNEQFFGPGTRLTVL.